Each of the 23 T cell receptor beta chains below was sequenced from the same sample in a study of human T cells and chemical hapten exposure. As to time point: patch test 3, about 24 weeks after DPC sensitization. Treatment described: therapeutic diphenylcyclopropenone sensitization with weekly scalp DPC. TCRdb fed the RACE reads into MiXCR, producing one record per CDR3 protein. The top ten clones hold about a tenth of a sample with some 89,000 distinct CDR3 sequences, less than 35% of them seen once. Sequenced here: whole blood, sampled in connection with sensitization to the hapten diphenylcyclopropenone (DPC). These receptors were taken from a man aged 35 to 55 with alopecia areata. Some clones in this sample may be carry-over from other donors' samples.

This sequence joins TRBV2 and TRBJ1-2; 10 bases are shared with TRBD1. V shed 6 bases, J shed 2 bases, and the junction held 6 bases outside the gene matches. Germline assignment: CDR1 SNHLY and CDR2 FYNNEI. The CDR3 is 15 amino acids. The CDR3 loop is CASRAGTGVNYGYTF. CDR3 coding DNA: TGTGCCAGCAGAGCCGGGACAGGGGTGAACTATGGCTACACCTTC.

The table lists this clonotype with a few counts. This chain links TRBV24-1 with TRBJ1-2; no firm D call. V lost 5 bases and J lost 1, with 13 bases in between. Germline V gene lookup returns CDR1 KGHDR and CDR2 SFDVKD. The CDR3 is made up of 15 amino acids. The CDR3 nucleotides read TGTGCCACCAGTGGATTCAGCGGTAATAACTATGGCTACACCTTC. Translated, it gives CATSGFSGNNYGYTF.

This chain links TRBV6-6 with TRBJ2-1; D possibly uses TRBD1 or TRBD2 (5 bases each). The ends were cut back, 2 bases at V and 3 bases at J, with 14 bases in the middle. Germline-derived CDR1 and CDR2 are MNHNY and SVGAGI (reference sequence). The CDR3 has 16 residues. CDR3 residues: CASSYTGTQLYNEQFF. DNA for the CDR3: TGTGCCAGCAGTTACACCGGGACCCAACTCTACAATGAGCAGTTCTTC.

V and J are TRBV9 and TRBJ2-1; D is perhaps TRBD2 (6 bases). The CDR3 has 15 amino acids. V was cut by 0 bases and J by 3 bases, with 10 bases left in between. Germline V gene data show CDR1 as SGDLS and CDR2 as YYNGEE. In DNA, the CDR3 is TGTGCCAGCAGCGTAGATAGCGGAATCTACAATGAGCAGTTCTTC. Protein sequence: CASSVDSGIYNEQFF.

This chain connects TRBV5-1 to TRBJ2-5, with D possibly being TRBD1 (7 bases). Trimming pared 2 bases from V and 2 bases from J, leaving 13 bases between. From germline, CDR1 is SGHRS and CDR2 YFSETQ. The CDR3 runs to 15 residues. In nucleotides, the CDR3 is TGCGCCAGCAGCTTTGGAGGGGGCGGACAAGAGACCCAGTACTTC. The encoded protein is CASSFGGGGQETQYF.

This clonotype has at least ten counts. This sequence joins TRBV12-3 or TRBV12-4 and TRBJ2-6, with D possibly TRBD1 on 6 matching bases. Trimming took off 6 bases at V and 1 base at J, with 10 bases between the two ends. The CDR3 consists of 15 residues. CDR3 protein: CASSHTGSGANVLTF. In nucleotides, the CDR3 is TGTGCCAGCAGCCATACAGGGTCTGGGGCCAACGTCCTGACTTTC.

The genes are TRBV2 and TRBJ2-1, with 7 bases matching TRBD2. The V gene end was trimmed by 8 bases and the J gene end by 2 bases; junction bases not matched to a gene: 6. CDR1 is SNHLY and CDR2 is FYNNEI in the germline V gene. The CDR3 extends over 14 amino acids. This CDR3 reads CASGRELPYNEQFF. Here the CDR3 DNA reads TGTGCCAGCGGGCGGGAGTTGCCCTACAATGAGCAGTTCTTC.

V usage is TRBV30 and J usage is TRBJ2-1, with a weak D call TRBD1 (6 bases). Trimming removed 8 bases at V and 7 bases at J, with 12 bases between. Germline CDR1 reads GTSNPN; CDR2 reads SVGIG (reference sequence). This CDR3 is 11 amino acids long. CDR3 in amino acids: CAGNRDNEQFF. CDR3 nucleotides: TGTGCCGGAAACAGGGATAATGAGCAGTTCTTC.

This chain links TRBV20-1 with TRBJ1-5, with D perhaps TRBD1 (5 bases). In germline, CDR1 is DFQATT, CDR2 SNEGSKA (reference sequence). The length of the CDR3 is 14 residues. Trimming pared 5 bases from V and 3 bases from J, leaving 14 bases between. The CDR3 loop is CSALPGTDNQPQHF. The CDR3, as DNA: TGCAGTGCTTTACCCGGGACGGACAATCAGCCCCAGCATTTT.

The genes are TRBV11-2 and TRBJ2-3; D is perhaps TRBD2 (5 bases). CDR3 length: 14 residues. Germline assignment: CDR1 SGHAT and CDR2 FQNNGV. Deletions cut 1 base from V and 2 bases from J, with 7 bases between. The CDR3: CASSLGTPTDTQYF. The CDR3 DNA reads as TGTGCCAGCAGCTTAGGGACTCCCACAGATACGCAGTATTTT.

This clonotype was recorded a few times. This chain joins TRBV6-5 and TRBJ1-1; D ambiguous. Trimming left V 2 bases short and J 11 bases short, with 9 bases between. The CDR3 length is 11 residues. Germline V CDR1 and CDR2: MNHEY, SVGAGI. The CDR3 region has the DNA TGTGCCAGCAGTTACCCTCCGACGGCTTTCTTT. Protein sequence: CASSYPPTAFF.

The chain recombines TRBV20-1 with TRBJ2-3; possible D gene TRBD1, 5 bases. The CDR3 runs 13 residues. Between the trimmed V and J ends, which lost 3 bases and 6 bases, there was a span of 13 bases. Germline V lookup: CDR1 DFQATT, CDR2 SNEGSKA (reference sequence). The CDR3 spells CSASQGLWDTQYF. The CDR3 DNA is TGCAGTGCTAGCCAGGGCTTGTGGGATACGCAGTATTTT.

This clonotype has more than one count but fewer than ten. The rearrangement uses TRBV11-2 and TRBJ2-2, with TRBD1 identical over 8 bases. Germline V gene sequence: CDR1 SGHAT, CDR2 FQNNGV. J lost 11 bases, V lost 5 bases, and 10 bases had no gene match. The CDR3 is 14 amino acids. The CDR3 region is CASSATTGALELFF. CDR3 bases: TGTGCCAGCAGCGCGACGACAGGGGCCCTTGAGCTGTTTTTT.

The chain carries TRBV20-1 and TRBJ2-3, with 7 bases fitting TRBD2. With V trimmed by 5 bases and J by 2 bases, 7 bases remained unmatched. The CDR3 sequence is 14 residues long. CDR1 is DFQATT and CDR2 is SNEGSKA in the germline V gene (reference sequence). The CDR3 sequence is CSAGQRGNTDTQYF. CDR3 coding DNA: TGCAGTGCTGGCCAGCGGGGAAACACAGATACGCAGTATTTT.

The rearrangement links TRBV6-4 to TRBJ2-1, with D possibly TRBD1 on 5 matching bases. The V end was cut by 0 bases, the J end by 4 bases, with 7 bases between. The CDR3 runs 14 residues. In germline, CDR1 is MRHNA, CDR2 SNTAGT. The CDR3 reads CASSDSDSYNEQFF. In DNA form, the CDR3 reads TGTGCCAGCAGTGACTCCGACAGTTACAATGAGCAGTTCTTC.

The chain employs TRBV27 and TRBJ2-5; D might be TRBD1 (6 bases). V was cut by 6 bases and J by 0 bases, with 17 bases left in between. Per the germline V gene, CDR1 is MNHEY and CDR2 is SMNVEV (reference sequence). This CDR3 spans 16 amino acids. CDR3 DNA sequence: TGTGCCAGCAGCCACGGACAGCGGACGCACCAAGAGACCCAGTACTTC. Translated, it gives CASSHGQRTHQETQYF.

The chain employs TRBV28 and TRBJ2-1; D uncertain. The CDR3 consists of 13 residues. Germline CDR1 reads MDHEN; CDR2 reads SYDVKM. V gave up 6 bases and J gave up 10 bases, with 16 bases separating them. The chain's CDR3 is CASRLLATAEQFF. CDR3 coding DNA: TGTGCCAGCAGGCTACTCGCCACCGCCGAGCAGTTCTTC.

This chain connects TRBV4-1 to TRBJ2-7; maybe TRBD1 (5 bases). V was cut by 3 bases and J by 2 bases, with 17 bases left in between. CDR1 is MGHRA and CDR2 is YSYEKL in the germline V gene. The CDR3 contains 16 residues. The CDR3 loop is CASSQPARTSPYEQYF. CDR3 in DNA: TGCGCCAGCAGCCAGCCCGCCAGGACAAGCCCCTACGAGCAGTACTTC.

The chain links TRBV10-3 to TRBJ2-5; D remains unclear. The CDR3 is 12 amino acids. V was cut by 3 bases and J by 6 bases, with 8 bases left in between. Germline CDR1 is ENHRY and CDR2 is SYGVKD. CDR3 loop: CAISEVLKTQYF. The CDR3 DNA is TGTGCCATCAGTGAAGTGCTTAAGACCCAGTACTTC.

The chain recombines TRBV7-9 with TRBJ2-3; no firm D call. The CDR3 is 12 residues long. Germline loops: CDR1 SEHNR, CDR2 FQNEAQ (reference sequence). V was pared by 4 bases and J by 9 bases, with 11 bases between. The CDR3 sequence is CASSWNLRTQYF. Written as DNA, the CDR3 is TGTGCCAGCAGCTGGAATCTGAGAACGCAGTATTTT.

The rearrangement uses TRBV18 and TRBJ1-5; D ambiguous. CDR1 KGHSH and CDR2 LQKENI come from the germline V gene. This CDR3 spans 15 amino acids. The V end was cut by 2 bases, the J end by 2 bases, with 10 bases between. CDR3 amino acids: CASSPGTGGNQPQHF. The DNA for the CDR3 is TGTGCCAGCTCACCAGGAACCGGGGGCAATCAGCCCCAGCATTTT.

This clonotype was observed a few times. V and J are TRBV28 and TRBJ2-7; possibly TRBD2 for D (5 bases). The germline gives CDR1 MDHEN, CDR2 SYDVKM. V gave up 5 bases and J gave up 2 bases, with 10 bases separating them. This CDR3 is built from 13 residues. The CDR3 DNA sequence: TGTGCCAGCAGTCCCCCCGGGACCTACGAGCAGTACTTC. Protein: CASSPPGTYEQYF.

V gene TRBV6-6 combines with J gene TRBJ1-1; a possible D gene is TRBD1 (6 bases). The V gene lost 2 bases and the J gene lost 1 base, with 14 bases spanning the gap. CDR1 is MNHNY and CDR2 is SVGAGI in the germline V gene (reference sequence). This CDR3 contains 16 residues. The CDR3 DNA reads TGTGCCAGCAGTTACGGAGGGACAAGAAAGAACACTGAAGCTTTCTTT. Protein product: CASSYGGTRKNTEAFF.